One and the same sample provided the 28 T cell receptor beta chains below, sequenced in a study of spatial heterogeneity in lung cancer. Each CDR3 protein is one row after TCRdb ran MiXCR on the 5' RACE reads. The sample records around 92,000 distinct CDR3 sequences, approximately 12% being singletons. Time point defined: sample taken at primary tumor resection. Sequencing was performed on whole RNA extracted from tumor and nontumor lung tissue, or from frozen PBMC, and the material was left unsorted. The specimen was PBMCs, collected at surgery. These receptors all stem from a male donor with early-stage non-small cell lung cancer.

This clonotype has just a few counts. This rearrangement joins TRBV20-1 to TRBJ2-2; D might be TRBD2 (6 bases). The CDR3 is made up of 13 amino acids. CDR1 is DFQATT and CDR2 is SNEGSKA in the germline V gene (reference sequence). Between the trimmed V and J ends, which lost 1 base and 7 bases, there was a span of 10 bases. In DNA, the CDR3 is TGCAGTGCTAGAGCCGCTAGCGACGGGGAGCTGTTTTTT. This translates into CSARAASDGELFF.

The chain combines TRBV13 with TRBJ2-1; D possibly uses TRBD1 or TRBD2 (5 bases each). The germline CDR1 and CDR2 sequences are PRHDT and FYEKMQ (reference sequence). The length of the CDR3 is 17 residues. V lost 5 bases, J lost 12 bases, and 29 bases lay in between. CDR3 protein: CASSQSERGRMVIGQFF. In DNA, the CDR3 is TGTGCCAGCAGCCAGTCGGAGAGGGGACGCATGGTAATTGGGCAGTTCTTC. Filled out from reference TRBV13 and TRBJ2-1, the complete variable domain reads AAGVIQSPRHLIKEKRETATLKCYPIPRHDTVYWYQQGPGQDPQFLISFYEKMQSDKGSIPDRFSAQQFSDYHSELNMSSLELGDSALYFCASSQSERGRMVIGQFFGPGTRLTVL.

This clonotype was counted only a few times. The J gene is TRBJ2-1, the V gene TRBV29-1; the D gene is possibly TRBD2 (6 bases). The CDR3 is 12 amino acids. The V gene's germline CDR1 is SQVTM and CDR2 ANQGSEA. V dropped 3 bases and J dropped 9 bases, with 12 bases sitting between them. The CDR3 DNA is TGCAGCGTTGAGCGGGGTGTGAGTGAGCAGTTCTTC. This encodes CSVERGVSEQFF.

The rearrangement links TRBV7-2 to TRBJ1-2; possible D gene TRBD1, 5 bases. V gave up 3 bases and J gave up 8 bases, with 10 bases separating them. CDR3 length equals 12 residues. Germline assignment: CDR1 SGHTA and CDR2 FQGNSA. The CDR3, as DNA: TGTGCCAGCAGCTTGTCGGGGGTAGGCTACACCTTC. Translating it yields CASSLSGVGYTF.

The CDR3 bases are TGTGCCAGCAGCCCGACAGGGCAAGGGGGGTACGAGCAGTACTTC. This encodes CASSPTGQGGYEQYF. The chain couples TRBV5-5 to TRBJ2-7, with D possibly TRBD1 on 7 matching bases. The CDR3 runs 15 residues. Per germline, CDR1 SGHKS and CDR2 YYEKEE (reference sequence). The V and J ends lost 4 bases and 4 bases respectively, with 18 bases between them.

The genes are TRBV15 and TRBJ2-7; TRBD1 agrees at 10 bases. The CDR3 is 15 amino acids. Trimming cost V 3 bases and J 6 bases; bases outside gene matches: 8. Germline-derived CDR1 and CDR2 are LNHNV and YYDKDF (reference sequence). CDR3 residues: CATSRGDRGPGEQYF. DNA of the CDR3: TGTGCCACCAGCAGGGGTGACAGGGGGCCTGGCGAGCAGTACTTC.

The chain is built from TRBV7-2 and TRBJ2-3; possibly TRBD2 for D (6 bases). The CDR3 is made up of 14 amino acids. Trimming stripped 5 bases from V and 6 bases from J, with 15 bases between. CDR1 SGHTA and CDR2 FQGNSA come from the germline V gene. The CDR3 bases are TGTGCCAGCAGCCGCGGAGGGGCGCAGGATACGCAGTATTTT. This encodes CASSRGGAQDTQYF.

The V call is TRBV12-3 or TRBV12-4, the J call TRBJ1-1; 10 nucleotides match TRBD1. This CDR3 spans 15 amino acids. The V and J ends lost 2 bases and 7 bases, in that order; junction bases with no gene match: 7. CDR3: CASSLRAGQGSEAFF. In DNA, the CDR3 is TGTGCCAGCAGTTTAAGGGCGGGACAGGGGAGTGAAGCTTTCTTT.

With respect to this clonotype: At one of its ends the junction is not consistent with the germline gene, which may arise from a read error. The chain links TRBV7-9 to TRBJ2-7; 7 nucleotides align to TRBD1. In germline, CDR1 is SEHNR, CDR2 FQNEAQ (reference sequence). CDR3 length: 15 residues. The CDR3 region is CVSPRGPGQPYEQYF. The CDR3 coding sequence is TGTGTCAGCCCCCGGGGTCCGGGACAGCCCTACGAGCAGTACTTC.

CDR3 protein: CAWGDRGKTQYF. CDR3 bases: TGTGCCTGGGGTGACAGGGGTAAGACCCAGTACTTC. The chain employs TRBV30 and TRBJ2-5; 8 positions agree with TRBD1. Trimming removed 5 bases from V and 6 bases from J; junction bases left unmatched: 5. The CDR3 covers 12 residues. Germline V lookup: CDR1 GTSNPN, CDR2 SVGIG (reference sequence).

This clonotype was picked up a small number of times. The rearrangement joins TRBV10-3 to TRBJ2-2; D gene uncertain. Germline V gene sequence: CDR1 ENHRY, CDR2 SYGVKD. This CDR3 spans 15 amino acids. V lost 4 bases to trimming and J lost 1 base, with 10 bases between them. The CDR3 here is CAISAFGENTGELFF. The CDR3 DNA reads as TGTGCCATCAGTGCATTTGGGGAGAACACCGGGGAGCTGTTTTTT.

This clonotype was seen many times. CDR3 loop: CASSGQSSYNEQFF. Written as DNA, the CDR3 is TGTGCCAGCAGTGGACAAAGCTCCTACAATGAGCAGTTCTTC. The rearrangement uses TRBV6-2 or TRBV6-3 and TRBJ2-1; D perhaps matches TRBD1 (5 bases). Trimming removed 5 bases from V and 0 bases from J, with 8 bases in between. The CDR3 is 14 amino acids. Germline CDR1 is MNHEY and CDR2 is SVGEGT.

This clonotype was detected a few times. The chain carries TRBV7-9 and TRBJ2-7, with D tentatively TRBD2 (5 bases). Germline-derived CDR1 and CDR2 are SEHNR and FQNEAQ (reference sequence). This CDR3 spans 11 amino acids. V dropped 4 bases and J dropped 12 bases, with 13 bases sitting between them. CDR3 in amino acids: CASSSGLIPYF. The CDR3 DNA follows: TGTGCCAGCAGCTCAGGACTCATCCCGTACTTC.

The chain uses TRBV6-5 and TRBJ2-7; D tentatively fits TRBD1 or TRBD2 (5 bases each). The CDR3 spans 14 residues. The germline V and J ends were trimmed by 6 bases and 4 bases, with 16 bases remaining between them. Germline loops: CDR1 MNHEY, CDR2 SVGAGI. CDR3 in amino acids: CASRATPGPYEQYF. The CDR3 DNA is TGTGCCAGCAGAGCCACCCCGGGGCCTTACGAGCAGTACTTC.

V usage is TRBV3-1 and J usage is TRBJ2-7, with 8 nucleotides matching TRBD1. CDR1 LGHDT and CDR2 YNNKEL come from the germline V gene (reference sequence). The CDR3 spans 16 residues. V trimming: 1 base; J trimming: 5 bases; junction bases outside the gene matches: 10. The CDR3 spells CASSQVATGEWNEQYF. CDR3 in DNA: TGTGCCAGCAGCCAAGTGGCGACAGGGGAATGGAACGAGCAGTACTTC.

There are a few counts of this clonotype. The rearrangement uses TRBV5-4 and TRBJ2-5, with 11 bases matching TRBD2. The CDR3 length is 16 residues. V lost 1 base and J lost 3; bases outside the gene matches: 5. Germline CDR1 reads SGHNT; CDR2 reads YYREEE (reference sequence). The CDR3 protein is CASSLRSSGRKETQYF. As DNA, the CDR3 is TGTGCCAGCAGCTTGAGGTCTAGCGGGAGGAAAGAGACCCAGTACTTC. Complete variable domain (other parts from reference TRBV5-4 and TRBJ2-5): ETGVTQSPTHLIKTRGQQVTLRCSSQSGHNTVSWYQQALGQGPQFIFQYYREEENGRGNFPPRFSGLQFPNYSSELNVNALELDDSALYLCASSLRSSGRKETQYFGPGTRLLVL.

This clonotype was counted between two and nine times. The V and J genes are TRBV20-1 and TRBJ2-2; 10 bases match TRBD2. V lost 1 base to trimming and J lost 5 bases; unmatched junction nucleotides: 10. CDR1 and CDR2 (germline): DFQATT, SNEGSKA (reference sequence). CDR3 length equals 17 residues. The chain's CDR3 is CSARAASGSWGTGELFF. CDR3 nucleotide sequence: TGCAGTGCTAGAGCGGCTAGCGGGAGCTGGGGAACCGGGGAGCTGTTTTTT.

This clonotype was seen a handful of times. The chain couples TRBV4-3 to TRBJ1-2, with unresolved D. Germline CDR1 is LGHNA and CDR2 is YSLEER. With 2 bases removed from V and 0 bases from J, the gap between germline ends came to 13 bases. There are 16 residues in the CDR3. CDR3 nucleotide sequence: TGCGCCAGCAGCCAAAGCTCCGGATTTACTAACTATGGCTACACCTTC. It translates to CASSQSSGFTNYGYTF.

The chain uses TRBV11-2 and TRBJ2-1; TRBD1 matches at 7 bases. The CDR3 runs 16 residues. Germline CDR1 is SGHAT and CDR2 is FQNNGV. With V trimmed by 6 bases and J by 5 bases, 13 bases remained unmatched. The CDR3 spells CASSLRGSGLDNEQFF. The CDR3, as DNA: TGTGCCAGCAGTCTCAGGGGGTCCGGCCTGGACAATGAGCAGTTCTTC. The full variable domain, with the rest looked up from reference TRBV11-2 and TRBJ2-1, is EAGVAQSPRYKIIEKRQSVAFWCNPISGHATLYWYQQILGQGPKLLIQFQNNGVVDDSQLPKDRFSAERLKGVDSTLKIQPAKLEDSAVYLCASSLRGSGLDNEQFFGPGTRLTVL.

This chain joins TRBV28 and TRBJ2-7, with D perhaps TRBD1 (6 bases). This CDR3 region has 13 residues. Germline lookup yields CDR1 MDHEN and CDR2 SYDVKM. V was clipped by 5 bases and J by 6 bases, with 14 bases between them. CDR3 in amino acids: CASSKRGFSEQYF. Written as DNA, the CDR3 is TGTGCCAGCAGTAAGAGGGGGTTCTCCGAGCAGTACTTC. Full variable domain (rest looked up from reference TRBV28 and TRBJ2-7): DVKVTQSSRYLVKRTGEKVFLECVQDMDHENMFWYRQDPGLGLRLIYFSYDVKMKEKGDIPEGYSVSREKKERFSLILESASTNQTSMYLCASSKRGFSEQYFGPGTRLTVT.

Note on this clonotype: Its ends do not fully match the called genes, so a read error is possible. The V and J genes are TRBV27 and TRBJ1-1; no clear D. Per germline, CDR1 MNHEY and CDR2 SMNVEV (reference sequence). The CDR3 consists of 13 residues. The CDR3 coding sequence is TGTGCCTGCAGTTTAACAGTGAACACTGAAGCTTTCTTT. This encodes CACSLTVNTEAFF.

The gene calls are TRBV30 and TRBJ1-5; TRBD1 matches at 7 bases. This CDR3 contains 14 residues. Losses at the gene ends were 5 bases for V and 0 bases for J; bases not matched to a gene: 4. CDR1 is GTSNPN, CDR2 SVGIG, per germline (reference sequence). The CDR3 protein is CAWQTGNSNQPQHF. DNA of the CDR3: TGTGCCTGGCAGACAGGGAATAGCAATCAGCCCCAGCATTTT.

This clonotype was seen repeatedly, ten times or more. The genes are TRBV7-2 and TRBJ2-3; the D is unclear. Per the germline V gene, CDR1 is SGHTA and CDR2 is FQGNSA. This CDR3 has 16 amino acids. Trimming cost V 1 base and J 6 bases, with 17 bases left between them. The chain's CDR3 is CASSLGGQTLGDTQYF. CDR3 sequence (DNA): TGTGCCAGCAGCTTAGGAGGTCAGACCCTTGGGGATACGCAGTATTTT.

This clonotype was observed a few times. The V and J genes are TRBV6-4 and TRBJ2-1; either TRBD1 or TRBD2 may fit D (5 bases each). The CDR3 is 14 amino acids. Trimming removed 4 bases at V and 2 bases at J, with 9 bases between. Looked up from germline, CDR1 is MRHNA and CDR2 is SNTAGT. The CDR3 here is CASSGGPTYNEQFF. For the CDR3, the DNA is TGTGCCAGCAGTGGGGGACCCACCTACAATGAGCAGTTCTTC.

This chain links TRBV2 with TRBJ2-2; D unclear. Germline values: CDR1 SNHLY, CDR2 FYNNEI. The CDR3 loop spans 14 amino acids. V was cut by 4 bases and J by 5 bases, with 11 bases left in between. CDR3 sequence reads: CASSVLPVTGELFF. Here the CDR3 DNA reads TGTGCCAGCAGTGTACTTCCAGTTACCGGGGAGCTGTTTTTT.

This clonotype appeared a few times. The CDR3 spells CSVAQGWPYEQYF. The DNA for the CDR3 is TGCAGCGTGGCCCAGGGATGGCCCTACGAGCAGTACTTC. The rearrangement links TRBV29-1 to TRBJ2-7; possible D gene TRBD1, 5 bases. Germline V CDR1 and CDR2: SQVTM, ANQGSEA. This CDR3 is built from 13 residues. The V gene lost 6 bases and the J gene lost 2 bases, with 14 bases spanning the gap.

This sequence joins TRBV6-2 or TRBV6-3 and TRBJ1-6, with TRBD1 identical over 7 bases. V shed 6 bases, J shed 6 bases, and the junction held 5 bases outside the gene matches. CDR1 and CDR2 (germline): MNHEY, SVGEGT. The CDR3 is 14 residues long. The CDR3 reads CASRIGTANSPLHF. CDR3 nucleotide sequence: TGTGCCAGCAGGATCGGGACAGCTAATTCACCCCTCCACTTT.

The chain uses TRBV20-1 and TRBJ2-7; D uncertain. Trimming removed 7 bases at V and 0 bases at J, with 7 bases between. Per germline, CDR1 DFQATT and CDR2 SNEGSKA (reference sequence). The length of the CDR3 is 11 residues. This chain's CDR3 is CSVFTSYEQYF. DNA of the CDR3: TGCAGTGTTTTTACCTCCTACGAGCAGTACTTC.